These T cell receptor beta chains were read from a single sample in a study of PD-L1 blockade in urothelial cancer. Repertoires were generated with immunoSEQ multiplex PCR, while TCRdb's copy carries only in-frame clones and drops some. The sample shows 30,000 to 50,000 clones, approximately 90% of them seen only once. Specimen: PBMCs, collected around atezolizumab (anti-PD-L1) treatment. The receptors here all came from a man in his fifties or sixties with urothelial cancer. CDR3s leave out the opening cysteine and the closing phenylalanine or tryptophan. The size of a clone is reported for some rows only, either as once, few or many, or as a class for expanded clones.

TRBJ1-2 | . | TRBV19 | ASSSRTGGDDGYT
TRBJ2-1 | . | TRBV25-1 | ASSRLAGHNEQF
TRBJ2-7 | once | TRBV7-2 | ASARRVDLDEQY
TRBJ2-4 | . | TRBV6-6 | ASSSPTGFGNIQY
TRBJ1-3 | . | TRBV9 | ASSTTGQGVGNTIY
TRBJ1-4 | . | TRBV5-1 | ASSSVGHNEKLF
TRBJ2-5 | . | TRBV19 | ATTDIAQETQY
TRBJ1-1 | few | TRBV14 | ASSQDGPIPDREAF
TRBJ1-4 | . | TRBV5-1 | ASSLSGQNEKLF
TRBJ1-2 | . | TRBV5-6 | ASSLAQSLSVGYT
TRBJ1-2 | . | TRBV2 | ASNIQGAKGYT
TRBJ1-5 | . | TRBV5-1 | ASSWTGDGNQPQH
TRBJ2-7 | . | TRBV4-1 | ASSQPAGGDPGEQY
TRBJ1-1 | few | TRBV6-5 | ASSSPGQGVTEAF
TRBJ2-1 | . | TRBV19 | ASSALAGFYNEQF
TRBJ2-7 | . | TRBV19 | ASSILSGSGYEQY
TRBJ2-6 | . | TRBV5-6 | ASTFPGTGVSGANVLT
TRBJ1-5 | . | TRBV11-1 | ASSLEPDRVFCNQPQH
TRBJ2-5 | once | TRBV7-8 | ASSPTFRGDRGAETQY
TRBJ2-1 | . | TRBV11-3 | ASSLMLRDEQF
TRBJ2-1 | . | TRBV9 | ASSSRGGLVGEQF
TRBJ2-1 | . | TRBV14 | ASSQDLARGNEQF
TRBJ1-5 | . | TRBV28 | ASITGGVRQPQH
TRBJ1-2 | . | TRBV19 | ASRDRGRSDYGYT
TRBJ1-3 | . | TRBV5-4 | ASSPTPPGQGSGNTIY
TRBJ1-4 | . | TRBV5-1 | ASSASPGQGYEKLF
TRBJ1-6 | . | TRBV7-9 | ASSLAGTGASPLH
TRBJ1-1 | . | TRBV5-1 | ASSFQGAGGTEAF
TRBJ2-7 | . | TRBV7-8 | ASSPFAGRASNLYEQY
TRBJ2-1 | . | TRBV7-9 | ASSLGWTGSNNEQF
TRBJ2-6 | . | TRBV27 | ASSPHRAGANVLT
TRBJ1-1 | . | TRBV5-1 | ASSLGGRLHTEAF
TRBJ1-5 | once | TRBV19 | ASSMTQGFGQPQH
TRBJ1-6 | . | TRBV18 | ASSPGRANSPLH
TRBJ2-1 | . | TRBV9 | ASSVSGTGRVEQF
TRBJ1-5 | . | TRBV7-2 | ASSLMTDDQPQH
TRBJ2-3 | . | TRBV7-2 | ASSRQVPDTQY
TRBJ2-2 | . | TRBV13 | ASSTRWGENTGELF
TRBJ2-7 | once | TRBV14 | ASSPTDGTYEQY
TRBJ2-2 | . | TRBV15 | ATSRDSTLHPRGGELF
TRBJ2-1 | . | TRBV4-1 | ASSQGQGVGNEQF
TRBJ2-3 | . | TRBV30 | AWRFLTSTDTQY
TRBJ2-5 | . | TRBV7-2 | ASSRQGLQETQY
TRBJ2-7 | . | TRBV7-9 | ASSPTDRGPGEQY
TRBJ2-7 | . | TRBV29-1 | SVVGSEGEQY
TRBJ1-3 | . | TRBV5-1 | ASSLRQGTGAGNTIY
TRBJ2-3 | . | TRBV13 | ASSRRTTDTQY
TRBJ2-7 | . | TRBV5-3 | ARSFGHHYEQY
TRBJ2-7 | few | TRBV6-1 | ASSEVRTGTYEQY
TRBJ2-3 | . | TRBV6-5 | ASSYLEGTQY